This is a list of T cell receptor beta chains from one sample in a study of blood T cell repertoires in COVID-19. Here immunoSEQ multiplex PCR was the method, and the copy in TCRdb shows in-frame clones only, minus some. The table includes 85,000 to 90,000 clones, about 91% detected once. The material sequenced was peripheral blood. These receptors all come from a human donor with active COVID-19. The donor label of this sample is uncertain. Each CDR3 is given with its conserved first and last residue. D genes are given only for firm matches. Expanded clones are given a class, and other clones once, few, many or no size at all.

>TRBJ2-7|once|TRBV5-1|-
CASSLSTTYEQYF
TGCGCCAGCAGCTTATCGACAACCTACGAGCAGTACTTC
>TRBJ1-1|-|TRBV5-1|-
CASSLNRNTEAFF
TGCGCCAGCAGCTTGAATAGGAACACTGAAGCTTTCTTT
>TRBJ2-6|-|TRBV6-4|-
CASSDSEGDGKVLTF
TGTGCCAGCAGTGACTCGGAAGGGGATGGAAAGGTCCTGACTTTC
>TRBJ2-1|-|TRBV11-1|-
CASSLSSDNEQFF
TGTGCCAGCAGCTTATCTTCCGACAATGAGCAGTTCTTC
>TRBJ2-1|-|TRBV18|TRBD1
CASSQNTFGTGYNEQFF
TGTGCCAGCTCACAGAACACATTCGGGACAGGATACAATGAGCAGTTCTTC
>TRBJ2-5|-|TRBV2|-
CAYQGGGTQYF
TGTGCCTATCAAGGGGGGGGGACCCAGTACTTC
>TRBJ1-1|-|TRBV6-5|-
CASIWWPEAFF
TGTGCCAGCATTTGGTGGCCTGAAGCTTTCTTT
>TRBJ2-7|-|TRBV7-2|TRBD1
CASSPDREKYYEQYF
TGTGCCAGCAGCCCGGACAGGGAAAAGTACTACGAGCAGTACTTC
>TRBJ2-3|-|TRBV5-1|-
CASSLEASLTQYF
TGCGCCAGCAGCTTGGAGGCTTCACTAACGCAGTATTTT
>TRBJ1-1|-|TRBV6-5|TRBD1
CASSSLQGEEAFF
TGTGCCAGCAGTTCCCTACAGGGGGAGGAAGCTTTCTTT
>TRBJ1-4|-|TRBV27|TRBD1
CASRLNPGQGNEKLFF
TGTGCCAGCAGACTTAATCCGGGACAGGGGAATGAAAAACTGTTTTTT
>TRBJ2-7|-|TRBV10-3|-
CAIGGRGGAAGYEQYF
TGTGCCATCGGCGGTCGAGGGGGTGCTGCGGGCTACGAGCAGTACTTC
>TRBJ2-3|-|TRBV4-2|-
CASSPGGTRGDTQYF
TGTGCCAGCAGCCCAGGCGGGACCCGAGGGGATACGCAGTATTTT
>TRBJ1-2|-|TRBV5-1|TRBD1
CASSPGQAGYGYTF
TGCGCCAGCAGCCCAGGACAGGCTGGCTATGGCTACACCTTC
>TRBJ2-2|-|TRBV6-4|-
CASSQGTDTGELFF
TGTGCCAGCAGTCAGGGAACGGACACCGGGGAGCTGTTTTTT
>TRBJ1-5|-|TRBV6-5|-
CASSQGREGNQPQHF
TGTGCCAGCAGTCAGGGCAGGGAGGGCAATCAGCCCCAGCATTTT
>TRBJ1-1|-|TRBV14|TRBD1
CASSTQGRYAEAFF
TGTGCCAGCAGCACACAGGGGCGCTACGCTGAAGCTTTCTTT
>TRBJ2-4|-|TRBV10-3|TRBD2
CAISESLAGGRDIQYF
TGTGCCATCAGTGAAAGTCTAGCGGGGGGGCGAGACATTCAGTACTTC
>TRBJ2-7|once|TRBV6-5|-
CASSGDRYTYEQYF
TGTGCCAGCAGCGGTGACAGGTATACCTACGAGCAGTACTTC
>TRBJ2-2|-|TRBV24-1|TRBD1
CATSKGPGGTGELFF
TGTGCCACCAGTAAGGGGCCAGGGGGCACCGGGGAGCTGTTTTTT
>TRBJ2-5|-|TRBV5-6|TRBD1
CASSGTGVAETQYF
TGTGCCAGCAGCGGGACAGGGGTGGCAGAGACCCAGTACTTC
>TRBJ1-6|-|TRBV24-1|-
CATSDFRGPRTLHF
TGTGCCACCAGTGATTTTAGGGGCCCAAGGACCCTCCACTTT
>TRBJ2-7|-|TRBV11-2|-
CASSFTEFGTYEQYF
TGTGCCAGCAGCTTCACAGAGTTTGGAACCTACGAGCAGTACTTC
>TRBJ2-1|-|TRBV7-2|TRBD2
CASSLLSGGAEQFF
TGTGCCAGCAGCTTATTGAGCGGGGGGGCCGAGCAGTTCTTC